This TCR beta chain was captured in a study of early T cells in non-severe SARS-CoV-2 infection (dated by TCRdb to about 2021). Regarding the research as a whole: Because TCR sequencing was done on bulk RNA from unsorted whole blood, the alpha and beta chains could not be paired. Paper-wide results and their limitations: VDJdb matching was skewed toward anti-spike CD8 responses and likely underestimated virus-specific expansions by missing private and CD4 specificities.

Deletion took 4 bases off V and 3 bases off J, with a span of 9 bases between the germline ends. CDR1 MGHRA and CDR2 YSYEKL are derived from the germline V gene. The CDR3 has 13 amino acids, counting the end cysteine and phenylalanine. Only the CDR3 DNA stays, 39 bases, in frame from base 1. The receptor library was made with 5' RACE. The run used a NextSeq 500. Unique molecular identifiers were attached to individual cDNA molecules in the TCR library protocol so that sequencing error and PCR bias could be corrected. Both TCR alpha and beta chains were sequenced, and tight co-correlation was observed between alpha and beta sequence abundances in each sample. Per the original workflow: Decombinator V4 was used to perform V gene, J gene and CDR3 annotation of TCR sequences. TCRs were defined as expanded if a significant change between any two time points was detected under a Poisson model with p below 0.0001. TCR abundances were normalised to the total number of TCRs sequenced in each sample and reported as counts per million. MAIT TCRs were defined by TRAV1-2 paired with TRAJ12, TRAJ20 or TRAJ33, and iNKT TCRs by TRAV10 paired with TRAJ18. VDJdb, accessed on 1 November 2021, was searched for TCRs annotated for CMV, EBV and SARS-CoV-2, and TCRs annotated for more than one antigen were excluded. TCRdb itself trimmed the public reads at Q25 with fastp, ran MiXCR and retained productive beta chains. Entries that share a CDR3 protein sequence are merged under the most common genes and DNA. The authors' filters were not applied to this entry. This sample lists roughly 120,000 distinct CDR3 sequences; more than 13% were detected once. 21% of the sample rests with the top ten.

The study was a case-control design nested within a healthcare worker cohort in London, UK, with weekly nasopharyngeal swab PCR tests and blood sampling. Healthcare workers were enrolled in the week of the UK lockdown, from 23 to 31 March 2020, and were followed every week for up to roughly 15 weeks. This clonotype has only a few counts. Its specific antigen is unknown. Per-base quality was not reported, and no clone a single base away is much larger than it. The sequencing input was whole blood. This clonotype originated in an adult who was a healthcare worker with PCR-confirmed SARS-CoV-2 infection or an uninfected control (not recorded which). Recombination linked TRBV4-1 to TRBJ1-2; 6 matching bases give a weak D call of TRBD1. The CDR3 protein sequence reads: CASSLRTDYGYTF. The nucleotide sequence reads TGCGCCAGCAGCCTTCGGACAGACTATGGCTACACCTTC.